What follows describes a single TCR beta chain. Its antigen remains unidentified. One end of the junction fails to match germline, which may point to a read error. The same CDR3 also results from other DNA sequences found in this sample. The sample is drawn from a study of coeliac disease. Only in-frame clones appear in the TCRdb table, and some are missing; sequencing was by immunoSEQ multiplex PCR. The table has over 3,000 clones, roughly 60% seen once. Germline V gene data show CDR1 as LNHDA and CDR2 as SQIVND (reference sequence). The CDR3 contains 16 residues. Study-wide results and limits: Few TRB amino acid sequences were shared between samples; most were unique. Lamina propria and intraepithelial cell fractions may contain each other's cells. Published gliadin-specific TRB sequences appeared in 9 of 18 coeliac samples, 1 of 6 controls. Lower clonality than controls marked TRB and TRG repertoires from active celiac intraepithelial and lamina propria samples.

Input material: lymphocytes from the gut lamina propria. This sequence originates from a woman in her forties or fifties without celiac disease. This rearrangement joins TRBV19 to TRBJ1-5; a possible D gene is TRBD1 (5 bases). CDR3 DNA: TGTGCCAGTAGTTTATCCTGGCAGGGATCCAATCAACCCCAGCATTTT. This gives the protein CASSLSWQGSNQPQHF.